The 15 T cell receptor beta chains listed next were all sequenced from one sample in a study of blood T cells in healthy people across ages (dated by TCRdb to about 2015). Libraries were constructed by 5' RACE. TCRdb lists the instrument as Illumina HiSeq 2500. A second roughly 7 to 11 cycle PCR used a sample-barcoded 5' primer and a J-beta primer mix. TCRdb passed the public sequencing reads through fastp at Q25 and MiXCR, retaining productive beta sequences. Rows are unified per CDR3 protein, each entry keeping the most common DNA and genes. The sample has approximately 800,000 distinct CDR3 sequences on record, around 50% of them singletons. The biggest ten clones account for around 25% of the sample. The sample consisted of blood. The receptors here all came from a man aged 35 to 55 in good health.

This clonotype was observed once. It may be a read error: a sequence one base away is much more abundant. This chain uses TRBV28 with TRBJ2-7; no definite D call. Looked up from germline, CDR1 is MDHEN and CDR2 is SYDVKM. The CDR3 covers 16 residues. The CDR3, as DNA: TGTGCCAGCAGTTCACCCCTCCCTGCTGGCTCCGACGAGCAGTACTTC. Translating gives CASSSPLPAGSDEQYF.

The V call is TRBV12-3 or TRBV12-4, the J call TRBJ2-3; 10 bases align to TRBD2. Trimming removed 2 bases from V and 4 bases from J; junction bases left unmatched: 6. The length of the CDR3 is 16 residues. The CDR3 loop is CASSLSSGGAADTQYF. CDR3 sequence (DNA): TGTGCCAGCAGTTTATCAAGCGGGGGGGCTGCAGATACGCAGTATTTT.

This chain connects TRBV5-1 to TRBJ1-5, with D perhaps TRBD1 (6 bases). Per the germline V gene, CDR1 is SGHRS and CDR2 is YFSETQ. The ends were cut back, 4 bases at V and 5 bases at J, with 13 bases in the middle. The CDR3 is 14 residues long. The CDR3 DNA reads TGCGCCAGCAGCCCAGGGGAGGCGGATCAGCCCCAGCATTTT. Protein product: CASSPGEADQPQHF. Full variable domain (outside the CDR3, taken from reference TRBV5-1 and TRBJ1-5): KAGVTQTPRYLIKTRGQQVTLSCSPISGHRSVSWYQQTPGQGLQFLFEYFSETQRNKGNFPGRFSGRQFSNSRSEMNVSTLELGDSALYLCASSPGEADQPQHFGDGTRLSIL.

V and J are TRBV7-2 and TRBJ1-2, with D possibly TRBD1 on 5 matching bases. The V gene's germline CDR1 is SGHTA and CDR2 FQGNSA. This CDR3 has 15 residues. Trimming took 1 base from V and 2 from J, leaving 11 bases between them. DNA of the CDR3: TGTGCCAGCAGCTTAGATGGCAGGGCCAACTATGGCTACACCTTC. Its translation is CASSLDGRANYGYTF.

V is TRBV27 and J is TRBJ2-1, with D uncertain. Germline assignment: CDR1 MNHEY and CDR2 SMNVEV (reference sequence). The CDR3 has 13 residues. The ends were cut back, 4 bases at V and 7 bases at J, with 11 bases in the middle. The CDR3 DNA sequence: TGTGCCAGCAGTTGGGGTGGTGAGAATGAGCAGTTCTTC. Protein product: CASSWGGENEQFF.

This clonotype turned up a few times. The chain recombines TRBV5-1 with TRBJ2-7, with 7 positions matching TRBD2. The CDR3 length is 16 residues. In germline, CDR1 is SGHRS, CDR2 YFSETQ. V lost 0 bases and J lost 2; bases outside the gene matches: 8. CDR3 DNA sequence: TGCGCCAGCAGCTTGGTTGCTCAGACTAGCACCTACGAGCAGTACTTC. The encoded protein is CASSLVAQTSTYEQYF.

This chain uses TRBV4-3 with TRBJ2-5; D is perhaps TRBD1 (5 bases). Trimming removed 3 bases from V and 2 bases from J, with 13 bases in between. CDR1 LGHNA and CDR2 YSLEER come from the germline V gene. The CDR3 consists of 15 residues. The CDR3 DNA follows: TGCGCCAGCAGCCACACGTCCCAGGGTCAAGAGACCCAGTACTTC. It encodes CASSHTSQGQETQYF.

About this clonotype: Since a much larger clone is just one base distant, this may be a read error. The rearrangement links TRBV5-1 to TRBJ2-1; TRBD1 might be the D (6 bases). CDR3 length: 13 amino acids. The germline gives CDR1 SGHRS, CDR2 YFSETQ. This CDR3 is CTSSFTGRDEQFF. CDR3 nucleotides: TGCACCAGCAGCTTTACAGGGCGGGATGAGCAGTTCTTC.

The rearrangement joins TRBV7-2 to TRBJ2-2; no firm D call. Trimming left V 6 bases short and J 7 bases short, with 15 bases between. The CDR3 sequence is 14 residues long. Per germline, CDR1 SGHTA and CDR2 FQGNSA. The CDR3 spells CASRVEAVVGELFF. CDR3 bases: TGTGCCAGCAGGGTTGAGGCGGTGGTCGGGGAGCTGTTTTTT.

The chain has TRBV11-2 and TRBJ1-2; 7 bases line up with TRBD1. The CDR3 extends over 14 amino acids. CDR1 is SGHAT, CDR2 FQNNGV, per germline. V lost 3 bases and J lost 8; bases outside the gene matches: 9. The CDR3 protein is CASSLGTVGSGYTF. The CDR3 DNA sequence: TGTGCCAGCAGCTTGGGGACAGTAGGAAGCGGCTACACCTTC.

This clonotype was seen only once. This could be a read error, since a much larger clone is one nucleotide away. This sequence joins TRBV20-1 and TRBJ2-1, with TRBD2 identical over 8 bases. The DNA matches TRBJ2-7 better at its end, which makes the J call doubtful. CDR1 and CDR2 from the germline V gene are DFQATT and SNEGSKA (reference sequence). The CDR3 extends over 14 amino acids. This chain's CDR3 is CSASGGGSYNEQYF. CDR3 coding DNA: TGCAGTGCTAGCGGGGGGGGTTCCTACAATGAGCAGTACTTC.

The chain joins TRBV29-1 to TRBJ2-5; D perhaps matches TRBD1 (6 bases). The assigned J gene may be wrong: the sequence end matches TRBJ2-7 better. The CDR3 contains 12 residues. In germline, CDR1 is SQVTM, CDR2 ANQGSEA. This CDR3 is CSVGTVGLEQYF. CDR3 in DNA: TGCAGCGTTGGGACAGTGGGCCTCGAGCAGTACTTC.

This clonotype appeared a few times. This sequence joins TRBV27 and TRBJ1-2; 7 bases are a match to TRBD1. Germline V gene lookup returns CDR1 MNHEY and CDR2 SMNVEV (reference sequence). Trimming took 6 bases from V and 3 from J; bases not matched to a gene: 7. This CDR3 region has 14 residues. CDR3 sequence reads: CASRSTGAHYGYTF. The CDR3 DNA reads TGTGCCAGCAGATCTACAGGGGCCCACTATGGCTACACCTTC.

This clonotype was observed a handful of times. This sequence joins TRBV27 and TRBJ2-3; D perhaps matches TRBD1 (5 bases). The CDR3 length is 13 residues. V was shortened by 8 bases and J by 3 bases, with 12 bases between the two germline ends. The germline V gene has CDR1 MNHEY and CDR2 SMNVEV (reference sequence). The CDR3 region is CASCLRQTDTQYF. The CDR3 DNA reads TGTGCCAGCTGCTTGAGACAGACAGATACGCAGTATTTT.

The CDR3 loop reads CASSTIAGYNEQFF. CDR3 coding DNA: TGTGCCAGCAGTACGATAGCGGGGTACAATGAGCAGTTCTTC. The V and J genes are TRBV27 and TRBJ2-1; 8 nucleotides align to TRBD2. Trimming removed 5 bases from V and 4 bases from J; junction bases left unmatched: 4. Germline V lookup: CDR1 MNHEY, CDR2 SMNVEV (reference sequence). CDR3 size: 14 residues.